The present T cell receptor (beta chain) was sequenced within a study of blood T cells in healthy people across ages. With regard to this clonotype: Its target is unknown.

Study outcomes and limitations: No conclusive comparison of naive versus antigen-experienced cells was possible with unsorted PBMCs. CMV status of donors was unknown, possibly confounding expanded clonotype changes.

Germline V gene lookup returns CDR1 DFQATT and CDR2 SNEGSKA (reference sequence). The CDR3 has 15 residues. The ends were cut back, 0 bases at V and 4 bases at J, with 13 bases in the middle. Using a J-beta primer mix together with a sample-barcoded 5' primer, a second PCR was run for roughly 6 to 11 cycles. Each TCR beta cDNA got a 12-nucleotide random molecular identifier. TCRdb used MiXCR to reprocess the 5' RACE reads, holding one entry per CDR3 protein. The sample has roughly 560,000 distinct CDR3 sequences; about 25% are singletons. Another study also made use of these data, one on T cells of mothers and their children.

This clonotype was obtained from a boy between 10 and 17 years old in good health. Sequenced sample: blood. The rearrangement uses TRBV20-1 and TRBJ1-5, with no clear D. The CDR3 nucleotides are TGCAGTGCTAGAGATCAGGCCAGGCCTAATCAGCCCCAGCATTTT. It encodes CSARDQARPNQPQHF.